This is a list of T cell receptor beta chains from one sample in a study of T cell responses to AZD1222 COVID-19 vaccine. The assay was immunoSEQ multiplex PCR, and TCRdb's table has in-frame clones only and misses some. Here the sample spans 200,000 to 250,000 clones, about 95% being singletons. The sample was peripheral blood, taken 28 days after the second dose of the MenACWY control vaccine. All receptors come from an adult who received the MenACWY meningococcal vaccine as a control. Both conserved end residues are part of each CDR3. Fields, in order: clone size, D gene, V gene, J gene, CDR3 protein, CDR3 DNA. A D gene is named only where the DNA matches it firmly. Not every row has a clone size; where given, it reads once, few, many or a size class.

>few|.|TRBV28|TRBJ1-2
CASSSRALDFYGYTF
TGTGCCAGCAGTTCGCGGGCTCTGGATTTCTATGGCTACACCTTC
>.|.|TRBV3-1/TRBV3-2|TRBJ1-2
CASSSSGASKAYGYTF
TGTGCCAGCAGCTCAAGCGGGGCATCCAAGGCCTATGGCTACACCTTC
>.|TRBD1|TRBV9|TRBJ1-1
CASSVGWAGGIEAFF
TGTGCCAGCAGCGTAGGGTGGGCAGGGGGCATTGAAGCTTTCTTT
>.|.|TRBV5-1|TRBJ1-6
CASRGTPEPVGSPLHF
TGCGCCAGCAGGGGAACGCCGGAGCCTGTTGGGTCACCCCTCCACTTT
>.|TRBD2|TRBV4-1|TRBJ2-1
CASSQGGGGRGPYYNEQFF
TGCGCCAGCAGCCAAGGAGGTGGCGGGAGGGGGCCCTATTACAATGAGCAGTTCTTC
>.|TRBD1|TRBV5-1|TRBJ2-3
CASSQQGALRADTQYF
TGCGCCAGCAGCCAACAGGGGGCCCTAAGAGCAGATACGCAGTATTTT
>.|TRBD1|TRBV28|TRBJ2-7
CASSSNHPGTGGTYEQYF
TGTGCCAGCAGTTCTAACCACCCCGGGACAGGGGGCACCTACGAGCAGTACTTC
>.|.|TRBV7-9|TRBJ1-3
CASSRSLSGDTIYF
TGTGCCAGCAGCCGCTCTCTGTCCGGGGACACCATATATTTT
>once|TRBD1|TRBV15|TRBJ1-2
CATSSRTGQGYTF
TGTGCCACCAGCAGCCGGACAGGGCAGGGCTACACCTTC
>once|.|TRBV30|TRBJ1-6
CAGRTDSNSPLHF
TGTGCCGGCCGGACTGATTCTAATTCACCCCTCCACTTT
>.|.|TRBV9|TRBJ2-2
CASSSPGTPNTGELFF
TGTGCCAGCAGCTCTCCCGGGACACCGAACACCGGGGAGCTGTTTTTT
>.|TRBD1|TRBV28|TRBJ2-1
CASSLPLSGQNYNEQFF
TGTGCCAGCAGTTTACCCTTATCGGGACAGAACTACAATGAGCAGTTCTTC
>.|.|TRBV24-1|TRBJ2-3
CATSAVTDTQYF
TGTGCCACCAGTGCAGTGACAGATACGCAGTATTTT
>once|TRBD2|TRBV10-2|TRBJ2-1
CASSDPHLADLYNEQFF
TGCGCCAGCAGTGATCCCCATCTAGCGGATCTCTACAATGAGCAGTTCTTC
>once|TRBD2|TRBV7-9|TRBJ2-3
CASSQNLAGGSDTQYF
TGTGCCAGCAGCCAGAACCTAGCGGGAGGGTCAGATACGCAGTATTTT
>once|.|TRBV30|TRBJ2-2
CACSQRRNRGELFF
TGTGCCTGTTCACAGCGGAGGAATCGAGGGGAGCTGTTTTTT
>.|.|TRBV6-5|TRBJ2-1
CASSYSQNSPQFF
TGTGCCAGCAGTTACTCGCAAAATTCCCCGCAGTTCTTC
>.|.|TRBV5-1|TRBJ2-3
CASSLNAGTITDTQYF
TGCGCCAGCAGCTTGAATGCGGGAACCATCACAGATACGCAGTATTTT
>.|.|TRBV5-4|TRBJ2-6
CATQSVRGSSGANVLTF
TGTGCCACCCAAAGCGTACGAGGGAGTTCTGGGGCCAACGTCCTGACTTTC
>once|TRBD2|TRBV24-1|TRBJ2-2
CATRTSENTGELFF
TGTGCCACCAGGACTAGCGAGAACACCGGGGAGCTGTTTTTT
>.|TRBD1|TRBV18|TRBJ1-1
CASSPETGVNTEAFF
TGTGCCAGCTCACCCGAGACAGGGGTGAACACTGAAGCTTTCTTT
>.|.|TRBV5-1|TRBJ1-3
CASNSGESNTIYF
TGCGCCAGCAACTCAGGGGAGTCGAACACCATATATTTT
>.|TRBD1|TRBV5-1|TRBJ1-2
CASSPEQGGVDYGYTF
TGCGCCAGCAGCCCTGAACAGGGGGGAGTCGACTATGGCTACACCTTC
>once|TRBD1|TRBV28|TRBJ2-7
CASSLHPTGGEQYF
TGTGCCAGCAGTTTACACCCGACAGGGGGCGAGCAGTACTTC